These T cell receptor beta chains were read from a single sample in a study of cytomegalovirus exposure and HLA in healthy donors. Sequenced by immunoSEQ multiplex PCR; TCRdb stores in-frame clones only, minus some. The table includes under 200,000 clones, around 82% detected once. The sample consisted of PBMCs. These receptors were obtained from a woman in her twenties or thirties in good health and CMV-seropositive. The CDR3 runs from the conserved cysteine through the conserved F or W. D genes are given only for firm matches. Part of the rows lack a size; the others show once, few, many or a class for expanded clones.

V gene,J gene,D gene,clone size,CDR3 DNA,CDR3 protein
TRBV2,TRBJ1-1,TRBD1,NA,TGTGCCAGCAGTGGTACAGGGGGCATCATGAACACTGAAGCTTTCTTT,CASSGTGGIMNTEAFF
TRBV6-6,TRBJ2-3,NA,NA,TGTGCCAGCAGCTCGTACCGGGGAGATACGCAGTATTTT,CASSSYRGDTQYF
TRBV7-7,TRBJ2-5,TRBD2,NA,TGTGCTAGCAGCTTAGCGGGGCTAGGGGGAGAGACCCAGTACTTC,CASSLAGLGGETQYF
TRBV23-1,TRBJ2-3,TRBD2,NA,TGCGCCAGCAGTCAAGGGGCTAGCGGGAGGGCCGCTAGCACAGATACGCAGTATTTT,CASSQGASGRAASTDTQYF
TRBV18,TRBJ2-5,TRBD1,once,TGTGCCAGCTCACCACCTCAGGGGGCTCCGGAAGAGACCCAGTACTTC,CASSPPQGAPEETQYF
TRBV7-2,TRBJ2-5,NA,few,TGTGCCAGCAGCTTATCTGTGGAGACCCAGTACTTC,CASSLSVETQYF
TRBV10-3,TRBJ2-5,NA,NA,TGTGCCATCAGCACCCCGGAGGAGTACCAAGAGACCCAGTACTTC,CAISTPEEYQETQYF
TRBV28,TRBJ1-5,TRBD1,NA,TGTGCCAGCAGGCCGACAGGGGCTACTCAGCCCCAGCATTTT,CASRPTGATQPQHF
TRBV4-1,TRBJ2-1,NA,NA,TGCGCCAGCAGCCTAGTAACTTCCTACAATGAGCAGTTCTTC,CASSLVTSYNEQFF
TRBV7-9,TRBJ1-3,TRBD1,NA,TGTGCCAGCAGTCTAACGCAGGGGGCGAGCTCTGGAAACACCATATATTTT,CASSLTQGASSGNTIYF
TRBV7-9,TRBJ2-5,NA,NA,TGTGCCAGCAGCTCACCCGGCGGGGAGACCCAGTACTTC,CASSSPGGETQYF
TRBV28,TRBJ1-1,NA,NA,TGTGCCAGCAGCTTCAATTTGACACCTGAAGCTTTCTTT,CASSFNLTPEAFF
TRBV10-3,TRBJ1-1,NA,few,TGTGCCATCAGTGAAGGGAGGGCAGGGAAGAACACTGAAGCTTTCTTT,CAISEGRAGKNTEAFF
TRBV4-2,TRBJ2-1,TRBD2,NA,TGTGCCAGCAGCCAAGTAACTAGCGGGAGTAATGAGCAGTTCTTC,CASSQVTSGSNEQFF
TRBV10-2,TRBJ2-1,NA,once,TGCGCCAGCAGTGTTAGTAATGAGCAGTTCTTC,CASSVSNEQFF
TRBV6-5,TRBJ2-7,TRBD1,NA,TGTGCCAGCAGCCCCGGGACAGGGCTGGGCGAGCAGTACTTC,CASSPGTGLGEQYF
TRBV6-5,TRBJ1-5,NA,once,TGTGCCAGCCGCCCAGATAGCAATCAGCCCCAGCATTTT,CASRPDSNQPQHF
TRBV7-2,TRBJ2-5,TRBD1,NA,TGTGCCAGCAGCTTAGGACAGGGGCTGCTGGGGCCCCAGTACTTC,CASSLGQGLLGPQYF
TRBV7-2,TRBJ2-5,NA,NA,TGTGCCAGCAGCTTACAGCAGGGGTTAGTTTGGGAGACCCAGTACTTC,CASSLQQGLVWETQYF
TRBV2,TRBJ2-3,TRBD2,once,TGTGCCAGCTTCCCGGTACTAGCGGGAGGAGGCACAGATACGCAGTATTTT,CASFPVLAGGGTDTQYF
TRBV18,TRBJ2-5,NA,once,TGTGCCAGCTCACCCCCTTCAGGGGTGGAGACCCAGTACTTC,CASSPPSGVETQYF
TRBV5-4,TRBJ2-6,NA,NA,TGTGCCAGCAGCTACGGGGGTGCTGGGGCCAACGTCCTGACTTTC,CASSYGGAGANVLTF
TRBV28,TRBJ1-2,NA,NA,TGTGCCAGCAGCTCCCCGACTGAAAGTAGAGAGGGCTACACCTTC,CASSSPTESREGYTF
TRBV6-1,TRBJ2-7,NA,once,TGTGCCAGCAGTGAGCAGGCTTTCTACGAGCAGTACTTC,CASSEQAFYEQYF
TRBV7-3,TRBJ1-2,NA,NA,TGTGCCAGCAGCGACAGGATCACCGAGCGTGGCTACACCTTC,CASSDRITERGYTF
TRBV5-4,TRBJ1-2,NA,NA,TGTGCCAGCAGCTTGGACAGGAGCTTATATGGCTACACCTTC,CASSLDRSLYGYTF
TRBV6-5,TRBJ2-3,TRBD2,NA,TGTGCCAGCAGTTACGGACGGGAGGTCACAGATACGCAGTATTTT,CASSYGREVTDTQYF
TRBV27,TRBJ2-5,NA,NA,TGTGCCAGCAGTTTATCGAGAAGCCAAGAGACCCAGTACTTC,CASSLSRSQETQYF
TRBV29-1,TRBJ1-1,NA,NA,TGCAGCGTTGTGAGTAGGGAGGACGGAACGGCTTTCTTT,CSVVSREDGTAFF
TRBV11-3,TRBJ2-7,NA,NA,TGTGCCAGCAGCTTAGAGCAGGGCTACGAGCAGTACTTC,CASSLEQGYEQYF
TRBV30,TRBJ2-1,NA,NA,TGTGCCTGGAGTTCGTTCGGCTACAATGAGCAGTTCTTC,CAWSSFGYNEQFF
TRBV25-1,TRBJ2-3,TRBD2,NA,TGTGCCAGCAGTGCCGCTGCTAGCGGGAAGGGAGCAGATACGCAGTATTTT,CASSAAASGKGADTQYF
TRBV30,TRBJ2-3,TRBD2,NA,TGTGCCTGGAGTACCCCCCAGCGGGGGGGCACAGATACGCAGTATTTT,CAWSTPQRGGTDTQYF
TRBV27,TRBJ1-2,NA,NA,TGTGCCAGCAGTTTAACCGACCCGGGTGTCTATGGCTACACCTTC,CASSLTDPGVYGYTF
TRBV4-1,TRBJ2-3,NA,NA,TGCGCCAGCAGCCAAGGCGCGGGGACAGATACGCAGTATTTT,CASSQGAGTDTQYF
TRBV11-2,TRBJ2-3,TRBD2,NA,TGTGCCAGCAGCTTAGGTTCCAGCGGGGGGATCACAGATACGCAGTATTTT,CASSLGSSGGITDTQYF
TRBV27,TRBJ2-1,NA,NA,TGTGCCAGCAGTTTGGGGGGCTCCTACAATGAGCAGTTCTTC,CASSLGGSYNEQFF
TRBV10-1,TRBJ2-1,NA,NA,TGCGCCAGCAGCCCTGCCGGCCTAGACTCCTACAATGAGCAGTTCTTC,CASSPAGLDSYNEQFF
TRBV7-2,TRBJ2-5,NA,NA,TGTGCCAGCAGCTTACAAACAGGGATTCGAGAGACCCAGTACTTC,CASSLQTGIRETQYF
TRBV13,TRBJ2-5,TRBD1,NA,TGTGCCAGCAGCTCCCCGGACAGGGGCCAAGAGACCCAGTACTTC,CASSSPDRGQETQYF
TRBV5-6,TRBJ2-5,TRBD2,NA,TGTGCCAGCAGCTTCTGGCGGGGGTGGCAAGAGACCCAGTACTTC,CASSFWRGWQETQYF
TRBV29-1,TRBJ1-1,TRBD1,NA,TGCAGCGTGGACAGGGGACGGGGCACTGAAGCTTTCTTT,CSVDRGRGTEAFF
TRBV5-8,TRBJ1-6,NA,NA,TGTGCCAGCAGCTTGGCCGAGAGGCAGGGCAATTCACCCCTCCACTTT,CASSLAERQGNSPLHF
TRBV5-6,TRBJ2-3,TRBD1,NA,TGTGCCAGCAGCTTGGAGAGGGACAGGGTGCTGTCAGATACGCAGTATTTT,CASSLERDRVLSDTQYF
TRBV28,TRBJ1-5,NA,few,TGTGCCAGCAGTTTAACGGGGTCGAGCAATCAGCCCCAGCATTTT,CASSLTGSSNQPQHF
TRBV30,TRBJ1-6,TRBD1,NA,TGTGCCGCTGACAGGGTACTAAGAAATTCACCCCTCCACTTT,CAADRVLRNSPLHF
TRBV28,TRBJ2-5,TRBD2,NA,TGTGCCAGCAGCCCACTAGCGGGGGGGCCGTGGGAGACCCAGTACTTC,CASSPLAGGPWETQYF
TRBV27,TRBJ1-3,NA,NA,TGTGCCAGCAGTTTAAGGGGGTCAGGTTCTGGAAACACCATATATTTT,CASSLRGSGSGNTIYF
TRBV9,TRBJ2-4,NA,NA,TGTGCCAGCAGCGGAGAAACAGGGAGCAGAGACATTCAGTACTTC,CASSGETGSRDIQYF
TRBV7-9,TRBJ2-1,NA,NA,TGTGCCAGCAGCTTAGGACACCCCGGCGATGAGCAGTTCTTC,CASSLGHPGDEQFF
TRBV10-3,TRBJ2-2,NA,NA,TGTGCCATCAAACGGAGAGGAACCGGGGAGCTGTTTTTT,CAIKRRGTGELFF
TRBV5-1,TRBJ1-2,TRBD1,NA,TGCGCCAGCAGCACCCCGGGACAGGGATCCTATGGCTACACCTTC,CASSTPGQGSYGYTF
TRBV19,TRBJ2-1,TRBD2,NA,TGTGCCAGTGGGTTGCGGGGGTACAATGAGCAGTTCTTC,CASGLRGYNEQFF
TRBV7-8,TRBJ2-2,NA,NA,TGTGCCAGCAGCTTAGGCTCGACTCGGACCGGGGAGCTGTTTTTT,CASSLGSTRTGELFF